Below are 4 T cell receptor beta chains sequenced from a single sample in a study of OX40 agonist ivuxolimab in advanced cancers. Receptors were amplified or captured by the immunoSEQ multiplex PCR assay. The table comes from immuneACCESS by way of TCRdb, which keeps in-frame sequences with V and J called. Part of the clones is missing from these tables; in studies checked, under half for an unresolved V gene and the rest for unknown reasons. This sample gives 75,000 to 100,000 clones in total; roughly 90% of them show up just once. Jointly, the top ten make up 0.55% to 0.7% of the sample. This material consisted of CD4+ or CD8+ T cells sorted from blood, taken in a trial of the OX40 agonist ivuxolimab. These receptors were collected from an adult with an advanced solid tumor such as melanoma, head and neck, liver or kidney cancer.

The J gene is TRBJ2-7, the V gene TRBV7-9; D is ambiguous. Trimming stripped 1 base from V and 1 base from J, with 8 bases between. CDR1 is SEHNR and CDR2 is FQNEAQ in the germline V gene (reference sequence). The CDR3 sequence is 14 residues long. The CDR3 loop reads CASSLVPKSYEQYF. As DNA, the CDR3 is TGTGCCAGCAGCTTAGTTCCTAAATCCTACGAGCAGTACTTC. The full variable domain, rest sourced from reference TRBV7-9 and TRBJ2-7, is DTGVSQNPRHKITKRGQNVTFRCDPISEHNRLYWYRQTLGQGPEFLTYFQNEAQLEKSRLLSDRFSAERPKGSFSTLEIQRTEQGDSAMYLCASSLVPKSYEQYFGPGTRLTVT.

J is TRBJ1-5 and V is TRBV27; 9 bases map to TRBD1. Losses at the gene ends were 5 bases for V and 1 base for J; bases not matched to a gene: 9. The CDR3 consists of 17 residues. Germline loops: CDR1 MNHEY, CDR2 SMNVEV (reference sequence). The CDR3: CASSKGTGRGSNQPQHF. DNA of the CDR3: TGTGCCAGCAGTAAAGGGACAGGGAGGGGGAGCAATCAGCCCCAGCATTTT.

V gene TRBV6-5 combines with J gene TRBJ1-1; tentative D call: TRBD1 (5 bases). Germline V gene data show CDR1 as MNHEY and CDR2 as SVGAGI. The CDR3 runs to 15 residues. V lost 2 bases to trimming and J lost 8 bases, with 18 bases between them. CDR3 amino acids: CASSYTSGRAAEAFF. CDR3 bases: TGTGCCAGCAGTTACACGTCGGGCAGGGCGGCCGAAGCTTTCTTT.

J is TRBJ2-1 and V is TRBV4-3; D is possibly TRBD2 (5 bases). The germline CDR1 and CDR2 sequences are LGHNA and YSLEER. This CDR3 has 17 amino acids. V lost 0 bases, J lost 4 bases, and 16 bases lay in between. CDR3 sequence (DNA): TGCGCCAGCAGCCAAGATTTCGGGGTAGGGCAGTACAATGAGCAGTTCTTC. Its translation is CASSQDFGVGQYNEQFF.